A single sample is the source of the 9 T cell receptor beta chains below, sequenced in a study of T cell clonotyping in hematopoietic cell transplantation. Produced via immunoSEQ multiplex PCR; TCRdb's table is partial and in-frame only. Of about 3,100 clones listed, about nine tenths are singletons. The input for sequencing was PBMCs, taken at the time of graft-versus-host disease after allogeneic stem cell transplant. The receptors here all came from a male patient between 60 and 69 years old who had an allogeneic stem cell transplant from a related donor, so the T cells may come from the graft donor. Some clones in this sample may be carry-over from other donors' samples.

The chain links TRBV27 to TRBJ2-5, with TRBD1 as a possible D gene (6 bases). V gave up 0 bases and J gave up 2 bases, with 16 bases separating them. Per the germline V gene, CDR1 is MNHEY and CDR2 is SMNVEV (reference sequence). The CDR3 loop spans 17 amino acids. Written as DNA, the CDR3 is TGTGCCAGCAGTTTATCTCTCGGGACAAGTGCTCAAGAGACCCAGTACTTC. Translating it yields CASSLSLGTSAQETQYF.

In its sample, this clone was seen once. V and J are TRBV28 and TRBJ1-1; TRBD1 agrees at 7 bases. Germline V CDR1 and CDR2: MDHEN, SYDVKM. The length of the CDR3 is 12 residues. V lost 10 bases, J lost 3 bases, and 5 bases stayed unmatched. The CDR3 spells CATQQGYTEAFF. In DNA, the CDR3 is TGTGCCACCCAACAGGGGTACACTGAAGCTTTCTTT.

This clone appeared a single time. The chain links TRBV2 to TRBJ2-2; D unclear. Trimming cost V 7 bases and J 6 bases, with 12 bases left between them. The CDR3 extends over 13 amino acids. Germline CDR1 reads SNHLY; CDR2 reads FYNNEI. CDR3 nucleotide sequence: TGTGCCAGCAAGCTAGGAAGCGCCGGGGAGCTGTTTTTT. Translation gives CASKLGSAGELFF.

V usage is TRBV23-1 and J usage is TRBJ2-3; 8 bases are shared with TRBD1. TRBV23-1 is an ORF; its function is uncertain. V shed 2 bases, J shed 2 bases, and the junction held 12 bases outside the gene matches. CDR3 length: 18 residues. The CDR3 bases are TGCGCCAGCAGTCAACGGACAGGGTTCAGGTTGGACACAGATACGCAGTATTTT. Its protein product is CASSQRTGFRLDTDTQYF.

CDR3 sequence reads: CASSKTGGVGGYTF. The CDR3 region has the DNA TGTGCCAGCAGCAAGACAGGGGGTGTGGGTGGCTACACCTTC. The rearrangement joins TRBV7-9 to TRBJ1-2; 9 bases match TRBD1. J gave up 7 bases and V 5 bases, and 8 bases lay outside the gene matches. The CDR3 loop spans 14 amino acids. The germline CDR1 and CDR2 sequences are SEHNR and FQNEAQ (reference sequence).

The genes are TRBV10-3 and TRBJ1-2; 7 bases line up with TRBD1. The CDR3 is 13 residues long. J gave up 7 bases and V 6 bases, and 8 bases lay outside the gene matches. The germline V gene has CDR1 ENHRY and CDR2 SYGVKD. The CDR3 protein is CAIRGDSLAGYTF. The CDR3, as DNA: TGTGCCATCAGAGGGGACAGTCTCGCTGGCTACACCTTC.

The V gene is TRBV7-2, the J gene TRBJ2-5; a possible D gene is TRBD1 (5 bases). This CDR3 has 14 residues. The V gene's germline CDR1 is SGHTA and CDR2 FQGNSA. The V end was cut by 5 bases, the J end by 0 bases, with 10 bases between. The CDR3 DNA reads TGTGCCAGCAGCCGTCAGGGTTACCAAGAGACCCAGTACTTC. Translating it yields CASSRQGYQETQYF.

This clone was found a few times. The J gene is TRBJ1-1, the V gene TRBV6-1; D unresolved. The germline V gene has CDR1 MNHNS and CDR2 SASEGT. The CDR3 consists of 14 residues. Trimming pared 8 bases from V and 4 bases from J, leaving 17 bases between. CDR3 DNA: TGTGCCAGCCAATCGACGATGGCGAGCACTGAAGCTTTCTTT. Translating gives CASQSTMASTEAFF.

The chain has TRBV7-6 and TRBJ2-5; 7 bases are shared with TRBD1. The CDR3 runs to 15 residues. Germline lookup yields CDR1 SGHVS and CDR2 FNYEAQ. Trimming took 5 bases from V and 2 from J; bases not matched to a gene: 8. The CDR3 reads CASSGLRQGQETQYF. CDR3 sequence (DNA): TGTGCCAGCAGCGGGCTGAGACAGGGTCAAGAGACCCAGTACTTC.